These 31 T cell receptor beta chains share one sample of origin, sequenced in a study of beta chain features in type 1 diabetes. The whole isolated RNA underwent reverse transcription, so sequencing captured expressed TCRB transcripts. Clones were sequenced by immunoSEQ multiplex PCR, and TCRdb holds only the in-frame ones, with some missing. The repertoire holds more than 140,000 clones, roughly 10% seen once, with about 0.6% in the top ten. Sequenced input: central memory CD4+ T cells from blood. Receptors were obtained from a woman aged 40 to 50 in good health.

This clone appeared many times. The V and J genes are TRBV5-4 and TRBJ2-7; 7 bases are a match to TRBD1. V was clipped by 0 bases and J by 3 bases; unmatched bases: 9. Germline CDR1 reads SGHNT; CDR2 reads YYREEE (reference sequence). The CDR3 sequence is 16 residues long. The CDR3 region has the DNA TGTGCCAGCAGCTTGGGATACAGGGGTCAAGACTACGAGCAGTACTTC. Its translation: CASSLGYRGQDYEQYF.

The chain uses TRBV14 and TRBJ1-3; D call uncertain. The V end lost 5 bases, the J end lost 0 bases, and 8 bases lay between the germline ends. Looked up from germline, CDR1 is SGHDN and CDR2 is FVKESK. CDR3 length equals 14 residues. The CDR3, as DNA: TGTGCCAGCAGCGGACGGGACTCTGGAAACACCATATATTTT. Its protein product is CASSGRDSGNTIYF. Based on the CDR3 plus reference TRBV14 and TRBJ1-3, the full variable domain is EAGVTQFPSHSVIEKGQTVTLRCDPISGHDNLYWYRRVMGKEIKFLLHFVKESKQDESGMPNNRFLAERTGGTYSTLKVQPAELEDSGVYFCASSGRDSGNTIYFGEGSWLTVV.

At least ten counts were recorded for this clone. This chain uses TRBV18 with TRBJ2-6, with no clear D. CDR1 and CDR2 (germline): KGHSH, LQKENI. The CDR3 runs 16 residues. V lost 3 bases and J lost 2, with 11 bases in between. In DNA form, the CDR3 reads TGTGCCAGCTCACCGCCCGGTAACCCTGGGGCCAACGTCCTGACTTTC. Amino acid sequence: CASSPPGNPGANVLTF.

The chain recombines TRBV9 with TRBJ1-2, with D uncertain. This CDR3 region has 13 residues. With 5 bases removed from V and 4 bases from J, the gap between germline ends came to 12 bases. Germline values: CDR1 SGDLS, CDR2 YYNGEE. This chain's CDR3 is CASSENSVYGYTF. The CDR3 coding sequence is TGTGCCAGCAGTGAAAACTCGGTCTATGGCTACACCTTC. Full variable domain (remainder filled in from reference TRBV9 and TRBJ1-2): DSGVTQTPKHLITATGQRVTLRCSPRSGDLSVYWYQQSLDQGLQFLIQYYNGEERAKGNILERFSAQQFPDLHSELNLSSLELGDSALYFCASSENSVYGYTFGSGTRLTVV.

The V gene is TRBV7-2, the J gene TRBJ1-3, with D tentatively TRBD1 (6 bases). The ends were cut back, 5 bases at V and 0 bases at J, with 11 bases in the middle. This CDR3 contains 15 residues. Germline assignment: CDR1 SGHTA and CDR2 FQGNSA. CDR3 sequence: CASSPEGDSGNTIYF. The CDR3 DNA reads TGTGCCAGCAGCCCCGAGGGGGACTCTGGAAACACCATATATTTT. Looking up the rest from reference TRBV7-2 and TRBJ1-3 gives the full variable domain: GAGVSQSPSNKVTEKGKDVELRCDPISGHTALYWYRQSLGQGLEFLIYFQGNSAPDKSGLPSDRFSAERTGGSVSTLTIQRTQQEDSAVYLCASSPEGDSGNTIYFGEGSWLTVV.

This clone was seen more than once but under ten times. The chain couples TRBV11-2 to TRBJ2-5; D is perhaps TRBD1 (7 bases). Germline loops: CDR1 SGHAT, CDR2 FQNNGV. Between the trimmed V and J ends, which lost 4 bases and 2 bases, there was a span of 14 bases. CDR3 length: 15 amino acids. This CDR3 reads CASSSGDRVQETQYF. CDR3 DNA: TGTGCCAGCAGCTCGGGAGACAGGGTACAAGAGACCCAGTACTTC.

The J gene is TRBJ2-1, the V gene TRBV7-2; 7 bases agree with TRBD2. V dropped 3 bases and J dropped 2; count of bases not matched to a gene: 4. The CDR3 has 15 amino acids. Germline V gene sequence: CDR1 SGHTA, CDR2 FQGNSA. DNA for the CDR3: TGTGCCAGCAGCTTTGGGGGGGAAGCCTACAATGAGCAGTTCTTC. As protein: CASSFGGEAYNEQFF.

The rearrangement uses TRBV29-1 and TRBJ1-3, with TRBD1 matching over 8 bases. The CDR3 is 13 amino acids. V shed 6 bases, J shed 2 bases, and the junction held 3 bases outside the gene matches. Germline assignment: CDR1 SQVTM and CDR2 ANQGSEA. The CDR3 loop reads CSVMDRAGNTIYF. CDR3 nucleotide sequence: TGCAGCGTAATGGACAGGGCTGGAAACACCATATATTTT.

This clone has only a few counts. The V call is TRBV7-2, the J call TRBJ2-5, with a tentative D call TRBD1 (6 bases). V was cut by 5 bases and J by 1 base, with 11 bases left in between. The CDR3 is 14 residues long. Germline V lookup: CDR1 SGHTA, CDR2 FQGNSA. This chain's CDR3 is CASSPLGAQETQYF. CDR3 nucleotides: TGTGCCAGCAGCCCCCTGGGGGCCCAAGAGACCCAGTACTTC.

This clone was seen only a few times. V and J are TRBV18 and TRBJ1-5; tentatively, D is TRBD1 (6 bases). Germline assignment: CDR1 KGHSH and CDR2 LQKENI. The CDR3 has 15 amino acids. Trimming removed 2 bases at V and 6 bases at J, with 14 bases between. This chain's CDR3 is CASSPRQGSSQPQHF. The CDR3 DNA sequence: TGTGCCAGCTCACCAAGGCAGGGGTCATCTCAGCCCCAGCATTTT.

The rearrangement links TRBV6-5 to TRBJ1-6; 9 bases fit TRBD1. CDR1 and CDR2 (germline): MNHEY, SVGAGI. The V gene end was trimmed by 4 bases and the J gene end by 10 bases; junction bases not matched to a gene: 11. The CDR3 contains 16 residues. CDR3 nucleotide sequence: TGTGCCAGCAGTTTAGGACCGGGACAGGGTTCATCACCCCTCCACTTT. Translation: CASSLGPGQGSSPLHF.

This clone was seen more than once but under ten times. The V gene is TRBV6-5, the J gene TRBJ1-1; D is perhaps TRBD1 (5 bases). Germline V CDR1 and CDR2: MNHEY, SVGAGI. V shed 6 bases and J shed 4 bases, with 15 bases lying between them. The CDR3 is made up of 14 amino acids. CDR3 in DNA: TGTGCCAGCAGGGCAGGGTTCCGAGGCACTGAAGCTTTCTTT. Amino acids: CASRAGFRGTEAFF.

This clone was recorded a few times. V gene TRBV19 combines with J gene TRBJ2-5, with unresolved D. The CDR3 loop spans 13 amino acids. CDR1 and CDR2 (germline): LNHDA, SQIVND (reference sequence). The V gene lost 7 bases and the J gene lost 9 bases, with 18 bases spanning the gap. The CDR3 DNA sequence: TGTGCCAGTACCCAAAAAAGTGGAGAAGCCCAGTACTTC. As protein: CASTQKSGEAQYF.

This rearrangement joins TRBV11-2 to TRBJ1-2; D perhaps matches TRBD1 (6 bases). Germline lookup yields CDR1 SGHAT and CDR2 FQNNGV. V lost 5 bases, J lost 7 bases, and 20 bases lay in between. The CDR3 is made up of 15 amino acids. The CDR3 spells CASSLDVAGVRGYTF. CDR3 sequence (DNA): TGTGCCAGCAGCCTTGATGTAGCAGGGGTGCGTGGCTACACCTTC. Combining the CDR3 with reference TRBV11-2 and TRBJ1-2 gives the whole variable domain EAGVAQSPRYKIIEKRQSVAFWCNPISGHATLYWYQQILGQGPKLLIQFQNNGVVDDSQLPKDRFSAERLKGVDSTLKIQPAKLEDSAVYLCASSLDVAGVRGYTFGSGTRLTVV.

The chain is built from TRBV7-8 and TRBJ2-7; the match to TRBD1 covers 7 bases. The CDR3 contains 15 residues. Germline CDR1 is SGHVS and CDR2 is FQNEAQ. V was pared by 5 bases and J by 1 base, with 8 bases of the junction left unmatched. The CDR3 DNA sequence: TGTGCCAGCAGCAAGACAGGGTACGGATCCTACGAGCAGTACTTC. Its protein is CASSKTGYGSYEQYF. Combining the CDR3 with reference TRBV7-8 and TRBJ2-7 gives the whole variable domain GAGVSQSPRYKVAKRGQDVALRCDPISGHVSLFWYQQALGQGPEFLTYFQNEAQLDKSGLPSDRFFAERPEGSVSTLKIQRTQQEDSAVYLCASSKTGYGSYEQYFGPGTRLTVT.

This chain joins TRBV11-2 and TRBJ2-5, with 7 positions matching TRBD2. CDR3 length equals 14 residues. The germline gives CDR1 SGHAT, CDR2 FQNNGV. With 0 bases clipped from V and 5 bases from J, the junction kept 3 bases outside the gene matches. The CDR3 reads CASSLDLGGETQYF. The CDR3, as DNA: TGTGCCAGCAGCTTAGATCTGGGGGGGGAGACCCAGTACTTC.

The gene calls are TRBV10-3 and TRBJ2-1; TRBD1 aligns across 7 bases. The CDR3 runs 14 residues. V trimming: 6 bases; J trimming: 5 bases; junction bases outside the gene matches: 7. CDR1 and CDR2 (germline): ENHRY, SYGVKD. The DNA for the CDR3 is TGTGCCATCAGAGGGGGCGACCAGGACAATGAGCAGTTCTTC. Amino acids: CAIRGGDQDNEQFF.

There are a few counts of this clone. The chain recombines TRBV2 with TRBJ2-5; 12 bases match TRBD2. This CDR3 region has 14 residues. After removal of 7 bases from V and 7 bases from J, the junction contained 7 bases not matched to a gene. Germline CDR1 is SNHLY and CDR2 is FYNNEI. The CDR3 DNA is TGTGCCAGCAAAGAGACTAGCGGGGGCGGGACCCAGTACTTC. It yields the protein CASKETSGGGTQYF. Filled out from reference TRBV2 and TRBJ2-5, the complete variable domain reads EPEVTQTPSHQVTQMGQEVILRCVPISNHLYFYWYRQILGQKVEFLVSFYNNEISEKSEIFDDQFSVERPDGSNFTLKIRSTKLEDSAMYFCASKETSGGGTQYFGPGTRLLVL.

This clone was counted many times. The V gene is TRBV7-9, the J gene TRBJ2-5; 10 nucleotides line up with TRBD2. Losses at the gene ends were 5 bases for V and 5 bases for J; bases not matched to a gene: 5. Germline values: CDR1 SEHNR, CDR2 FQNEAQ (reference sequence). The CDR3 sequence is 14 residues long. CDR3 nucleotides: TGTGCCAGCAGCGCTACTAGCGGGGTGGAGACCCAGTACTTC. Translating gives CASSATSGVETQYF.

This clone was counted a few times. V gene TRBV2 combines with J gene TRBJ2-3; 15 nucleotides agree with TRBD2. The CDR3 covers 14 residues. V shed 8 bases, J shed 5 bases, and the junction held 2 bases outside the gene matches. Germline V CDR1 and CDR2: SNHLY, FYNNEI. The CDR3 coding sequence is TGTGCCAGCGGGGGACTAGCGGGGGGAGATACGCAGTATTTT. It is translated as CASGGLAGGDTQYF.

The chain uses TRBV6-5 and TRBJ2-1; 10 positions match TRBD1. The trim removed 4 bases at V and 5 bases at J, leaving 8 bases unmatched. CDR1 is MNHEY, CDR2 SVGAGI, per germline. The CDR3 length is 16 residues. As DNA, the CDR3 is TGTGCCAGCAGTTCCACGGGGACAGGGGTTAACAATGAGCAGTTCTTC. It is translated as CASSSTGTGVNNEQFF.

The CDR3 DNA reads TGTGCCAGCAGCTTAGCTAGCGGGGGCACAGATACGCAGTATTTT. It is translated as CASSLASGGTDTQYF. The chain joins TRBV7-9 to TRBJ2-3; 8 nucleotides match TRBD2. CDR1 is SEHNR, CDR2 FQNEAQ, per germline (reference sequence). With 0 bases clipped from V and 1 base from J, the junction kept 0 bases outside the gene matches. The CDR3 spans 15 residues.

This clone has a handful of counts. This chain uses TRBV7-2 with TRBJ2-7, with 11 nucleotides matching TRBD2. The CDR3 extends over 14 amino acids. The germline V gene has CDR1 SGHTA and CDR2 FQGNSA. Germline trimming cut 5 bases from V and 9 bases from J; bases unmatched to any gene: 9. CDR3 residues: CASSPGTSGGGQYF. The CDR3, as DNA: TGTGCCAGCAGCCCCGGGACTAGCGGTGGAGGGCAGTACTTC.

In its sample, this clone was seen a few times. The rearrangement uses TRBV14 and TRBJ1-1; 8 nucleotides align to TRBD1. The trim removed 4 bases at V and 14 bases at J, leaving 9 bases unmatched. The CDR3 consists of 12 residues. Germline V gives CDR1 SGHDN, CDR2 FVKESK. This chain's CDR3 is CASSRGDRSSFF. CDR3 in DNA: TGTGCCAGCAGCCGCGGGGACAGGAGTTCCTTCTTT.

This clone has only a few counts. The chain employs TRBV7-8 and TRBJ2-1, with a tentative D call TRBD2 (7 bases). The germline V gene encodes CDR1 SGHVS and CDR2 FQNEAQ. This CDR3 contains 15 residues. With 5 bases removed from V and 4 bases from J, the gap between germline ends came to 15 bases. CDR3 region: CASSTTGGPYNEQFF. The DNA for the CDR3 is TGTGCCAGCAGCACGACGGGGGGCCCGTACAATGAGCAGTTCTTC.

The sample holds a few counts of this clone. V and J are TRBV4-3 and TRBJ1-4; D is unclear. The germline V gene encodes CDR1 LGHNA and CDR2 YSLEER. The CDR3 loop spans 18 amino acids. V was cut by 0 bases and J by 8 bases, with 22 bases left in between. CDR3 protein: CASSQEDFSGGYGEKLFF. CDR3 bases: TGCGCCAGCAGCCAAGAGGATTTTTCGGGAGGGTATGGGGAAAAACTGTTTTTT.

This clone was counted only a few times. The chain joins TRBV5-1 to TRBJ2-5, with 9 bases matching TRBD1. Germline CDR1 reads SGHRS; CDR2 reads YFSETQ. V was clipped by 1 base and J by 4 bases; unmatched bases: 5. This CDR3 comprises 15 residues. The CDR3 coding sequence is TGCGCCAGCAGCTTGTCGAGACAGGGGGGAGAGACCCAGTACTTC. Translating gives CASSLSRQGGETQYF.

This clone was seen a handful of times. The V gene is TRBV15, the J gene TRBJ2-7, with D tentatively TRBD2 (5 bases). The CDR3 has 15 amino acids. Per germline, CDR1 LNHNV and CDR2 YYDKDF (reference sequence). V shed 3 bases and J shed 0 bases, with 12 bases lying between them. CDR3 in DNA: TGTGCCACCAGCAGTGGGAGAGGTAGCTCCTACGAGCAGTACTTC. Protein product: CATSSGRGSSYEQYF.

CDR3 in amino acids: CSANRGDGYTF. DNA of the CDR3: TGCAGTGCTAACAGGGGCGATGGCTACACCTTC. This chain connects TRBV20-1 to TRBJ1-2; 7 positions match TRBD1. This CDR3 contains 11 residues. CDR1 DFQATT and CDR2 SNEGSKA come from the germline V gene (reference sequence). J gave up 6 bases and V 4 bases, and 2 bases lay outside the gene matches.

This clone was detected ten times or more. The chain recombines TRBV13 with TRBJ2-5; the D gene is possibly TRBD2 (5 bases). Germline CDR1 reads PRHDT; CDR2 reads FYEKMQ (reference sequence). The CDR3 is 13 residues long. V dropped 5 bases and J dropped 2 bases, with 9 bases sitting between them. For the CDR3, the DNA is TGTGCCAGCAGCCTAACTAGACAAGAGACCCAGTACTTC. Protein sequence: CASSLTRQETQYF.

This clone appeared a few times. The chain uses TRBV7-8 and TRBJ2-1; TRBD2 is a possible D gene (6 bases). V lost 5 bases, J lost 5 bases, and 13 bases lay in between. The CDR3 has 14 amino acids. Germline CDR1 reads SGHVS; CDR2 reads FQNEAQ. The CDR3 DNA follows: TGTGCCAGCAGCGGAACTAGCCACCACAATGAGCAGTTCTTC. It is translated as CASSGTSHHNEQFF.